This T cell receptor (beta chain) was identified in a study of spatial heterogeneity in lung cancer. The study, taken as a whole, reports: Mutation counts in tumors were tracked by counts of expanded intratumoral alpha and beta TCRs.

Each CDR3 protein gets one entry after TCRdb re-called the 5' RACE reads with MiXCR. The sample yields about 100,000 distinct CDR3 sequences, around 4.3% seen once. This clonotype occurred many times. The antigen remains unidentified. Per germline, CDR1 DFQATT and CDR2 SNEGSKA (reference sequence). Between the trimmed V and J ends, which lost 5 bases and 0 bases, there was a span of 13 bases. This CDR3 contains 15 residues. Time point defined: sample taken at primary tumor resection. The rearrangement uses TRBV20-1 and TRBJ1-4; no reliable D call. The sequence derives from a male donor with early-stage non-small cell lung cancer. This material consisted of lung tumor tissue, taken at surgery. The CDR3 is CSARSLHSTNEKLFF. DNA of the CDR3: TGCAGTGCTCGGTCTCTCCACTCAACTAATGAAAAACTGTTTTTT.